The 27 T cell receptor beta chains below all came from one sample that was sequenced in a study of identical twins. TCRdb reanalysed the 5' RACE reads using MiXCR and keeps one entry per CDR3 protein. The sample carries 15,000 to 20,000 distinct CDR3 sequences, 69% recorded once. Sequencing was performed on memory (CD45RO+) T cells sorted from blood. The receptors were gathered from a woman aged 18-30 years in good health. This table probably holds off-target reads from a library built for another chain.

V usage is TRBV6-5 and J usage is TRBJ2-1, with a weak D call TRBD2 (10 bases). There are 16 residues in the CDR3. V lost 4 bases to trimming and J lost 6 bases, with 19 bases between them. The germline gives CDR1 MNHEY, CDR2 SVGAGI. The CDR3: CASSSGLADRGNEQFF. CDR3 DNA sequence: TGTGCCAGCAGTTCCGGACTAGCGGACAGGGGCAATGAGCAGTTCTTC.

The V gene is TRBV12-3 or TRBV12-4, the J gene TRBJ2-5; weak D call: TRBD2 (6 bases). Trimming took 1 base from V and 4 from J, leaving 7 bases between them. This CDR3 comprises 13 residues. The DNA of the CDR3 is TGTGCCAGCAGTTTAGAACTAGCAGAGACCCAGTACTTC. This translates into CASSLELAETQYF.

This chain uses TRBV7-9 with TRBJ2-7; 7 nucleotides agree with TRBD2. Germline V gives CDR1 SEHNR, CDR2 FQNEAQ (reference sequence). V dropped 1 base and J dropped 4; count of bases not matched to a gene: 4. The CDR3 spans 14 residues. For the CDR3, the DNA is TGTGCCAGCAGCTTAGGCGGGAGTGTGTACGAGCAGTACTTC. Translated, it gives CASSLGGSVYEQYF. The variable domain in full, with the rest retrieved from reference TRBV7-9 and TRBJ2-7, is DTGVSQNPRHKITKRGQNVTFRCDPISEHNRLYWYRQTLGQGPEFLTYFQNEAQLEKSRLLSDRFSAERPKGSFSTLEIQRTEQGDSAMYLCASSLGGSVYEQYFGPGTRLTVT.

The chain uses TRBV29-1 and TRBJ2-7; 9 nucleotides align to TRBD1. Germline values: CDR1 SQVTM, CDR2 ANQGSEA. The CDR3 is 14 amino acids. V was pared by 7 bases and J by 3 bases, with 10 bases of the junction left unmatched. The DNA of the CDR3 is TGCAGCGCGGGACGGGGACAGGGCTACTACGAGCAGTACTTC. This codes for CSAGRGQGYYEQYF.

The J gene is TRBJ1-2, the V gene TRBV11-2, with a weak D call TRBD1 (6 bases). This CDR3 spans 15 amino acids. Trimming cost V 5 bases and J 3 bases, with 16 bases left between them. The germline V gene encodes CDR1 SGHAT and CDR2 FQNNGV. CDR3 sequence (DNA): TGTGCCAGCAGCCCAGGGGCGCGAGTATACTATGGCTACACCTTC. The encoded protein is CASSPGARVYYGYTF.

The chain employs TRBV10-3 and TRBJ1-2; D might be TRBD1 (5 bases). Trimming took off 11 bases at V and 5 bases at J, with 12 bases between the two ends. CDR3 size: 11 residues. Germline-derived CDR1 and CDR2 are ENHRY and SYGVKD. The CDR3 loop is CASTGVYGYTF. In DNA, the CDR3 is TGTGCCTCTACGGGGGTTTATGGCTACACCTTC.

This sequence joins TRBV5-4 and TRBJ2-4; no clear D gene. V was trimmed by 0 bases and J by 7 bases, leaving 8 bases between them. The CDR3 contains 13 residues. CDR1 is SGHNT and CDR2 is YYREEE in the germline V gene (reference sequence). CDR3 protein: CASSLGADNIQYF. The CDR3 DNA sequence: TGTGCCAGCAGCTTGGGGGCAGACAACATTCAGTACTTC.

The chain combines TRBV2 with TRBJ2-3; possibly TRBD1 for D (7 bases). Germline loops: CDR1 SNHLY, CDR2 FYNNEI. V lost 3 bases, J lost 8 bases, and 12 bases lay in between. CDR3 length equals 13 residues. The CDR3 loop is CASSEEGDSTQYF. CDR3 sequence (DNA): TGTGCCAGCAGTGAGGAGGGGGACAGTACGCAGTATTTT.

The chain uses TRBV28 and TRBJ2-7; 8 nucleotides align to TRBD1. The CDR3 extends over 16 amino acids. V trimming: 5 bases; J trimming: 0 bases; junction bases outside the gene matches: 9. The germline CDR1 and CDR2 sequences are MDHEN and SYDVKM. The CDR3 sequence is CASSLTGQGFSYEQYF. CDR3 nucleotides: TGTGCCAGCAGTCTCACCGGACAGGGTTTCTCCTACGAGCAGTACTTC. The entire variable domain, with the rest obtained from reference TRBV28 and TRBJ2-7, is as follows: DVKVTQSSRYLVKRTGEKVFLECVQDMDHENMFWYRQDPGLGLRLIYFSYDVKMKEKGDIPEGYSVSREKKERFSLILESASTNQTSMYLCASSLTGQGFSYEQYFGPGTRLTVT.

J is TRBJ2-5 and V is TRBV7-6; D is perhaps TRBD1 (5 bases). The CDR3 is 16 amino acids. Germline V gene data show CDR1 as SGHVS and CDR2 as FNYEAQ. Between the trimmed V and J ends, which lost 1 base and 1 base, there was a span of 13 bases. CDR3: CASSLGGRDRQETQYF. The CDR3 coding sequence is TGTGCCAGCAGCTTAGGTGGCAGGGATCGCCAAGAGACCCAGTACTTC.

V gene TRBV14 combines with J gene TRBJ2-7; no clear D. The CDR3 has 14 amino acids. Trimming pared 4 bases from V and 2 bases from J, leaving 12 bases between. CDR1 SGHDN and CDR2 FVKESK come from the germline V gene. Written as DNA, the CDR3 is TGTGCCAGCAGCCCAAGGTTGCCCCCCTACGAGCAGTACTTC. It specifies CASSPRLPPYEQYF.

The chain recombines TRBV30 with TRBJ2-7; possible D gene TRBD1, 5 bases. V was trimmed by 4 bases and J by 5 bases, leaving 15 bases between them. The CDR3 length is 13 residues. CDR1 is GTSNPN and CDR2 is SVGIG in the germline V gene (reference sequence). The CDR3 DNA is TGTGCCTGGAAGTGGGGCGACGGAAACGAGCAGTACTTC. It specifies CAWKWGDGNEQYF.

This chain joins TRBV3-1 and TRBJ2-7; TRBD1 matches at 10 bases. This CDR3 region has 17 residues. V shed 1 base and J 6 bases; nucleotides not matched to a gene: 12. Germline-derived CDR1 and CDR2 are LGHDT and YNNKEL (reference sequence). The CDR3 spells CASSQVLGDRGLAEQYF. The CDR3 nucleotides read TGTGCCAGCAGCCAAGTTTTAGGAGACAGGGGGCTTGCCGAGCAGTACTTC.

Here the CDR3 DNA reads TGTGCCAGCAGCTTAGACCACTACTACGAGCAGTACTTC. Amino acid sequence: CASSLDHYYEQYF. The chain links TRBV11-3 to TRBJ2-7; D unclear. Looked up from germline, CDR1 is SGHNT and CDR2 is YENEEA. The CDR3 spans 13 residues. Trimming stripped 0 bases from V and 3 bases from J, with 6 bases between.

CDR3 sequence reads: CSADRSSYNEQFF. The CDR3 nucleotides read TGCAGTGCCGATCGGAGCTCCTACAATGAGCAGTTCTTC. The V gene is TRBV20-1, the J gene TRBJ2-1; no clear D gene. Germline loops: CDR1 DFQATT, CDR2 SNEGSKA (reference sequence). The CDR3 runs to 13 residues. Deletions cut 6 bases from V and 0 bases from J, with 9 bases between.

The V call is TRBV6-2 or TRBV6-3, the J call TRBJ2-1, with a weak D call TRBD1 (6 bases). Trimming left V 8 bases short and J 8 bases short, with 19 bases between. Germline V gives CDR1 MNHEY, CDR2 SVGEGT. CDR3 length equals 14 residues. This CDR3 reads CASHQGLRLYEQFF. CDR3 nucleotides: TGTGCCAGCCACCAGGGGTTAAGGCTCTATGAGCAGTTCTTC.

The J gene is TRBJ1-1, the V gene TRBV10-3; D is uncertain. This CDR3 is 12 amino acids long. The V and J ends lost 4 bases and 0 bases respectively, with 3 bases between them. Germline V gene lookup returns CDR1 ENHRY and CDR2 SYGVKD. CDR3 coding DNA: TGTGCCATCAGTGGTATGAACACTGAAGCTTTCTTT. This translates into CAISGMNTEAFF.

In DNA form, the CDR3 reads TGTGCCAGCAGCCAGTTGACTAGCGGTTTCACAGATACGCAGTATTTT. This translates into CASSQLTSGFTDTQYF. The chain carries TRBV11-1 and TRBJ2-3; 9 bases agree with TRBD2. This CDR3 comprises 16 residues. CDR1 SGHAT and CDR2 FQDESV come from the germline V gene (reference sequence). V was clipped by 5 bases and J by 2 bases; unmatched bases: 8.

This clonotype has just a few counts. V is TRBV6-2 or TRBV6-3 and J is TRBJ2-7; TRBD1 is a possible D gene (5 bases). Germline V gives CDR1 MNHEY, CDR2 SVGEGT. Trimming stripped 7 bases from V and 7 bases from J, with 20 bases between. CDR3 size: 14 residues. For the CDR3, the DNA is TGTGCCAGCATCAAGGACAACGGCCCCGGGGAGCAGTACTTC. Its translation is CASIKDNGPGEQYF.

J is TRBJ2-5 and V is TRBV2; 14 nucleotides agree with TRBD2. The CDR3 loop spans 14 amino acids. Germline V gene data show CDR1 as SNHLY and CDR2 as FYNNEI. V shed 9 bases and J 5 bases; nucleotides not matched to a gene: 5. CDR3 bases: TGTGCCAGTGGACTAGCGGGAGGCCGGGAGACCCAGTACTTC. This translates into CASGLAGGRETQYF. Full variable domain (rest looked up from reference TRBV2 and TRBJ2-5): EPEVTQTPSHQVTQMGQEVILRCVPISNHLYFYWYRQILGQKVEFLVSFYNNEISEKSEIFDDQFSVERPDGSNFTLKIRSTKLEDSAMYFCASGLAGGRETQYFGPGTRLLVL.

This rearrangement joins TRBV2 to TRBJ2-3; D is ambiguous. V was trimmed by 6 bases and J by 2 bases, leaving 9 bases between them. The CDR3 runs to 13 residues. Germline-derived CDR1 and CDR2 are SNHLY and FYNNEI. The CDR3 here is CASRGSATDTQYF. CDR3 sequence (DNA): TGTGCCAGCAGGGGAAGCGCCACAGATACGCAGTATTTT.

This clonotype came up once. The rearrangement links TRBV10-3 to TRBJ2-2; no clear D. Per germline, CDR1 ENHRY and CDR2 SYGVKD. The CDR3 is 14 residues long. V was pared by 7 bases and J by 6 bases, with 15 bases between. Here the CDR3 reads CAIKLTLDSGELFF. The CDR3 DNA reads as TGTGCCATCAAACTGACCCTCGACTCCGGGGAGCTGTTTTTT.

V and J are TRBV29-1 and TRBJ2-6; possible D gene TRBD2, 6 bases. The V and J ends lost 4 bases and 0 bases respectively, with 10 bases between them. The CDR3 loop spans 15 amino acids. Germline V gene data show CDR1 as SQVTM and CDR2 as ANQGSEA. The CDR3 coding sequence is TGCAGCGTTGGAGGGACTGCCTCTGGGGCCAACGTCCTGACTTTC. Translated: CSVGGTASGANVLTF.

The chain employs TRBV29-1 and TRBJ2-1; TRBD1 matches at 9 bases. This CDR3 is 13 amino acids long. The ends lost 6 bases at V and 5 bases at J; junction bases unmatched: 5. From germline, CDR1 is SQVTM and CDR2 ANQGSEA. CDR3 sequence: CSVGQGSHNEQFF. The DNA of the CDR3 is TGCAGCGTAGGACAGGGGTCCCACAATGAGCAGTTCTTC.

This clonotype has only a few counts. The CDR3 coding sequence is TGTGCCAGCTCACCACAGACCGGCCCCTACGAGCAGTACTTC. It specifies CASSPQTGPYEQYF. The chain links TRBV18 to TRBJ2-7; no firm D call. The ends were cut back, 1 base at V and 2 bases at J, with 9 bases in the middle. The germline V gene encodes CDR1 KGHSH and CDR2 LQKENI. The CDR3 runs 14 residues.

This clonotype was found a few times. The CDR3 region is CSVEEGYGYTF. DNA of the CDR3: TGCAGCGTTGAGGAGGGCTATGGCTACACCTTC. The V gene is TRBV29-1, the J gene TRBJ1-2, with D unresolved. There are 11 residues in the CDR3. Per the germline V gene, CDR1 is SQVTM and CDR2 is ANQGSEA. V was clipped by 3 bases and J by 4 bases, with 6 bases between them.

The chain has TRBV2 and TRBJ2-2; D remains unclear. In germline, CDR1 is SNHLY, CDR2 FYNNEI. Trimming took 0 bases from V and 7 from J, leaving 15 bases between them. The CDR3 sequence is 16 residues long. The CDR3 DNA reads as TGTGCCAGCAGTGAAGCTCGGCTAGACGTAGGCGGGGAGCTGTTTTTT. Its protein product is CASSEARLDVGGELFF.